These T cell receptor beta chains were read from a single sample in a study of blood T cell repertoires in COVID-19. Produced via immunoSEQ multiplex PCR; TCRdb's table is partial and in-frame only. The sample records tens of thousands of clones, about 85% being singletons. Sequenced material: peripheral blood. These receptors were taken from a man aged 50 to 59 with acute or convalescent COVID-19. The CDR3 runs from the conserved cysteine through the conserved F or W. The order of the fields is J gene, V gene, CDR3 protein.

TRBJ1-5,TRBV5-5,CASSLEAVYSNQPQHF
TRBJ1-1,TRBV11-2,CASSLDPNTEAFF
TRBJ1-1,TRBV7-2,CASSLVKGGMNTEAFF
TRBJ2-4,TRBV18,CASSPPQGSSKNIQYF
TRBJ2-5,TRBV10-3,CAISESAGTETQYF
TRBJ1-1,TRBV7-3,CASSPDTFTEAFF
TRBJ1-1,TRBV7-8,CASSNGQYRTEAFF
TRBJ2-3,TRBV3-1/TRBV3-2,CASSQALAGDTQYF
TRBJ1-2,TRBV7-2,CASSRARQDYGYTF
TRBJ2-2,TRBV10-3,CAISVVLSVNTGELFF
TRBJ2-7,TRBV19,CASSIGGQGYEQYF
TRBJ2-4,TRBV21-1,CASSQPTDLAKNIQYF
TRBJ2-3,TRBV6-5,CASTPGGTDTQYF
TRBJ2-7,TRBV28,CASRSSASYEQYF
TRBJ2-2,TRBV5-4,CASSSAASGVNTGELFF
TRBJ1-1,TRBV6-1,CASSELQGNTEAFF
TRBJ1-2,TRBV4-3,CASSQEVSGIYGYTF
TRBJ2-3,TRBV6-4,CASREGVWTDTQYF
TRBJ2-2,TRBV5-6,CASSAGLAGGPNTGELFF
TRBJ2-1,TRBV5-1,CASSVVATSGVDEQFF
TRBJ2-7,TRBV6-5,CASSYRQGGNEQYF
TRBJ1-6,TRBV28,CASNQGSLSLHF
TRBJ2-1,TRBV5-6,CASSSPQELNNEQFF
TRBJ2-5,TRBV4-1,CASSQKGLAGTQETQYF
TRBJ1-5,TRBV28,CASLGGGSNQPQHF
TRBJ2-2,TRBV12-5,CASGSAGQGFWTGELFF
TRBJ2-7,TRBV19,CASSINPGSYEQYF
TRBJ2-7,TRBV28,CASSPGTYHEQYF
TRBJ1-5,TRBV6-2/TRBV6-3,CASSYLSGQGVFNQPQHF
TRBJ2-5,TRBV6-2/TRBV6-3,CASSYTLYSGRERQETQYF
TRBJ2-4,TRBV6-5,CASSLGQARIQYF
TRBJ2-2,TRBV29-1,CSVAVGQGTVSTGELFF
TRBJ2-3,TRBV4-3,CASSQGGHTDTQYF
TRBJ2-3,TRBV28,CASSPPSGTGFTDTQYF
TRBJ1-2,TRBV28,CASRGGQGVNYGYTF
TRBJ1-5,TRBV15,CATSRTDSNQPQHF
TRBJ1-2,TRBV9,CASSAQQGLNGYTF
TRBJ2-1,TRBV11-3,CASSLVTSGFHEQFF
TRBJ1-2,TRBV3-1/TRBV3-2,CASSRQSPPIYTF
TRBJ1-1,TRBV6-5,CASIRVGNTEAFF
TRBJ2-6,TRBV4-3,CASSQDTGTGGTGANVLTF
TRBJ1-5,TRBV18,CASSPPGGGNQPQHF
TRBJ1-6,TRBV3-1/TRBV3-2,CASRETGGTNSPLHF
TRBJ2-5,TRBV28,CASSKGQGRETQYF
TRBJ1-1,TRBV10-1,CASQGNLNTEAFF
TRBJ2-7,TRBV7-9,CASSLVSWDSVTYEQYF
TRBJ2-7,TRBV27,CASSLTGTPYEQYF
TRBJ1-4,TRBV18,CASSPDLAATNEKLFF
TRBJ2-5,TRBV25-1,CASSVDREPQETQYF
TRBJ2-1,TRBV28,CASSLAGGHYNEQFF
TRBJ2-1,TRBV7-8,CASSLGYRRGGYNEQFF
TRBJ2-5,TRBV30,CAWRVLAGGPQETQYF
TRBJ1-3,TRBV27,CASSPQGASGNTIYF
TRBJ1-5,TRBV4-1,CASSQDRSLHQPQHF
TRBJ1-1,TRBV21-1,CASSKAARVNTEAFF
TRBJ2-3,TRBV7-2,CASSLGQGIDTQYF
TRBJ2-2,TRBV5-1,CASSETGPPTELFF
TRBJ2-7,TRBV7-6,CASSLGGDATYEQYF
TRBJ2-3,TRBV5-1,CASSQTPPPDTQYF